The next 20 T cell receptor beta chains were all read from a single sample in a study of T cells after posttransplantation cyclophosphamide. Sampled 1 year posttransplant, controls received myeloablative marrow transplants, methotrexate and a calcineurin inhibitor. Generated by immunoSEQ multiplex PCR, the TCRdb table keeps only in-frame clones and is missing some. The sample has 16,000 or so clones; less than 85% are singletons. The sample consisted of PBMCs, taken after allogeneic stem cell transplant with calcineurin inhibitor and methotrexate. These receptors were collected from a female patient under 30 who received an allogeneic stem cell transplant from an unrelated donor, was CMV-positive, and had acute and chronic GVHD. Some of the T cells may derive from the graft donor.

The chain joins TRBV29-1 to TRBJ1-2; D call uncertain. The CDR3 loop spans 14 amino acids. Germline CDR1 is SQVTM and CDR2 is ANQGSEA. V shed 5 bases and J shed 1 base, with 14 bases lying between them. CDR3 DNA: TGCAGCGTTCTGACCGAGGAGATTAACTATGGCTACACCTTC. Encoded protein: CSVLTEEINYGYTF.

The J gene is TRBJ1-4, the V gene TRBV19; D is ambiguous. V was shortened by 8 bases and J by 6 bases, with 25 bases between the two germline ends. The CDR3 loop spans 17 amino acids. Germline assignment: CDR1 LNHDA and CDR2 SQIVND (reference sequence). Here the CDR3 reads CASSELNRRALDEKLFF. The DNA of the CDR3 is TGTGCCAGTTCCGAATTGAACCGGAGGGCCCTGGATGAAAAACTGTTTTTT.

V gene TRBV29-1 combines with J gene TRBJ1-2; possibly TRBD1 for D (5 bases). The CDR3 is 15 amino acids. From germline, CDR1 is SQVTM and CDR2 ANQGSEA. Trimming left V 2 bases short and J 8 bases short, with 21 bases between. The CDR3 spells CSVEPDSPRAEGYTF. The CDR3 nucleotides read TGCAGCGTTGAACCTGACAGCCCCAGGGCTGAGGGCTACACCTTC.

The genes are TRBV29-1 and TRBJ2-7; TRBD2 agrees at 14 bases. Germline lookup yields CDR1 SQVTM and CDR2 ANQGSEA. J gave up 3 bases and V 4 bases, and 5 bases lay outside the gene matches. This CDR3 has 15 residues. The CDR3 region is CSVAGTSGSGYEQYF. The CDR3 DNA reads TGCAGCGTTGCCGGGACTAGCGGGAGTGGCTACGAGCAGTACTTC.

This chain links TRBV19 with TRBJ2-1; 12 bases align to TRBD2. With V trimmed by 6 bases and J by 8 bases, 11 bases remained unmatched. Germline CDR1 LNHDA, CDR2 SQIVND (reference sequence). This CDR3 has 16 amino acids. The CDR3 bases are TGTGCCAGTAGCCGCTTACTAGCGGGAGGTCTTGATGAGCAGTTCTTC. Protein product: CASSRLLAGGLDEQFF.

This clone has only one observation. The rearrangement links TRBV19 to TRBJ2-7, with 9 positions matching TRBD2. The CDR3 has 15 residues. V lost 7 bases and J lost 5; bases outside the gene matches: 12. Looked up from germline, CDR1 is LNHDA and CDR2 is SQIVND (reference sequence). As DNA, the CDR3 is TGTGCCAGTACCCCGAGTGGGCGGGAGGGCCACGAGCAGTACTTC. It is translated as CASTPSGREGHEQYF.

The chain uses TRBV2 and TRBJ2-2; a weak D match, TRBD2 (5 bases). The germline gives CDR1 SNHLY, CDR2 FYNNEI. V was shortened by 6 bases and J by 1 base, with 9 bases between the two germline ends. CDR3 length: 14 residues. This CDR3 is CASRVGMNTGELFF. The CDR3 DNA reads as TGTGCCAGCAGGGTCGGGATGAACACCGGGGAGCTGTTTTTT.

The CDR3 reads CASSDFLGTDTQYF. CDR3 nucleotide sequence: TGTGCCAGCAGTGATTTTCTAGGCACAGATACGCAGTATTTT. The chain joins TRBV25-1 to TRBJ2-3; D gene ambiguous. CDR1 MGHDK and CDR2 SYGVNS come from the germline V gene. V was pared by 3 bases and J by 1 base, with 8 bases between. The CDR3 sequence is 14 residues long. Full variable domain (missing parts from reference TRBV25-1 and TRBJ2-3): EADIYQTPRYLVIGTGKKITLECSQTMGHDKMYWYQQDPGMELHLIHYSYGVNSTEKGDLSSESTVSRIRTEHFPLTLESARPSHTSQYLCASSDFLGTDTQYFGPGTRLTVL.

This clone appeared a few times. The CDR3 reads CASTWSSGANVLTF. DNA of the CDR3: TGTGCCAGCACGTGGAGCTCTGGGGCCAACGTCCTGACTTTC. This chain links TRBV6-5 with TRBJ2-6; D gene unclear. The CDR3 contains 14 residues. Germline V gives CDR1 MNHEY, CDR2 SVGAGI. With 7 bases removed from V and 0 bases from J, the gap between germline ends came to 7 bases.

The rearrangement links TRBV19 to TRBJ2-7; 11 nucleotides line up with TRBD2. The germline gives CDR1 LNHDA, CDR2 SQIVND (reference sequence). J was trimmed by 0 bases and V by 5 bases; bases with no gene match: 3. This CDR3 spans 15 amino acids. This CDR3 is CASSGGLAASYEQYF. The CDR3 coding sequence is TGTGCCAGTAGTGGGGGACTAGCGGCCTCCTACGAGCAGTACTTC.

The V call is TRBV5-4, the J call TRBJ1-1; 11 positions agree with TRBD1. Losses at the gene ends were 3 bases for V and 4 bases for J; bases not matched to a gene: 2. CDR3 length: 14 residues. Germline V gives CDR1 SGHNT, CDR2 YYREEE (reference sequence). The CDR3 nucleotides read TGTGCCAGCAGCTGGGGGACAGGGGGCACTGAAGCTTTCTTT. This codes for CASSWGTGGTEAFF.

The V call is TRBV14, the J call TRBJ2-1, with D possibly being TRBD1 (6 bases). Trimming left V 3 bases short and J 5 bases short, with 14 bases between. The germline V gene has CDR1 SGHDN and CDR2 FVKESK. The CDR3 is made up of 15 amino acids. As DNA, the CDR3 is TGTGCCAGCAGCCATCCCTTGGGGGCCAACAATGAGCAGTTCTTC. Translated: CASSHPLGANNEQFF. The variable domain in full, completed from reference TRBV14 and TRBJ2-1, reads EAGVTQFPSHSVIEKGQTVTLRCDPISGHDNLYWYRRVMGKEIKFLLHFVKESKQDESGMPNNRFLAERTGGTYSTLKVQPAELEDSGVYFCASSHPLGANNEQFFGPGTRLTVL.

Here the CDR3 reads CASSLRAGGPGTGELFF. CDR3 DNA: TGTGCCAGCAGCTTACGAGCGGGAGGGCCCGGGACCGGGGAGCTGTTTTTT. The chain has TRBV11-2 and TRBJ2-2, with 10 bases that match TRBD2. Unmatched junction bases numbered 8, after V lost 2 bases and J lost 5 bases. This CDR3 region has 17 residues. Germline V lookup: CDR1 SGHAT, CDR2 FQNNGV.

The DNA of the CDR3 is TGTGCCAGCAGCAACTACAGGGTGGGGAACACTGAAGCTTTCTTT. It yields the protein CASSNYRVGNTEAFF. The gene calls are TRBV21-1 and TRBJ1-1; the DNA was not used to check the table's D call, TRBD1. TRBV21-1 is designated a pseudogene. CDR3 length: 15 amino acids.

This sequence joins TRBV13 and TRBJ2-7; 11 bases are shared with TRBD2. This CDR3 comprises 15 residues. Germline-derived CDR1 and CDR2 are PRHDT and FYEKMQ (reference sequence). The V and J ends lost 5 bases and 3 bases, in that order; junction bases with no gene match: 6. Here the CDR3 reads CASSPRLAGFYEQYF. Here the CDR3 DNA reads TGTGCCAGCAGCCCAAGACTAGCGGGATTCTACGAGCAGTACTTC.

This chain connects TRBV5-1 to TRBJ2-1, with TRBD2 identical over 13 bases. The ends lost 4 bases at V and 11 bases at J; junction bases unmatched: 9. The CDR3 covers 15 residues. CDR1 and CDR2 (germline): SGHRS, YFSETQ. The CDR3 region is CASSLDPGLAGKQFF. In DNA, the CDR3 is TGCGCCAGCAGCCTTGACCCGGGACTAGCGGGAAAGCAGTTCTTC. The full variable domain, in which reference TRBV5-1 and TRBJ2-1 provide the parts outside the CDR3, is KAGVTQTPRYLIKTRGQQVTLSCSPISGHRSVSWYQQTPGQGLQFLFEYFSETQRNKGNFPGRFSGRQFSNSRSEMNVSTLELGDSALYLCASSLDPGLAGKQFFGPGTRLTVL.

In its sample, this clone was seen a few times. This chain uses TRBV5-1 with TRBJ2-7, with 14 bases identical to TRBD2. The germline V gene encodes CDR1 SGHRS and CDR2 YFSETQ. The CDR3 runs to 16 residues. V was clipped by 3 bases and J by 6 bases; unmatched bases: 8. As DNA, the CDR3 is TGCGCCAGCAGCTCGGGACTAGCGGGAGCCTTAGGCGAGCAGTACTTC. Translating gives CASSSGLAGALGEQYF.

The rearrangement joins TRBV29-1 to TRBJ2-3; D perhaps matches TRBD2 (5 bases). Germline-derived CDR1 and CDR2 are SQVTM and ANQGSEA. Trimming pared 4 bases from V and 0 bases from J, leaving 17 bases between. The CDR3 length is 16 residues. The CDR3 region is CSVVLSMAGSTDTQYF. The CDR3 DNA follows: TGCAGCGTTGTGTTAAGTATGGCGGGTAGCACAGATACGCAGTATTTT.

The rearrangement joins TRBV2 to TRBJ2-6; D perhaps matches TRBD2 (5 bases). This CDR3 has 14 residues. The ends were cut back, 7 bases at V and 2 bases at J, with 9 bases in the middle. Germline V gene lookup returns CDR1 SNHLY and CDR2 FYNNEI. CDR3 protein: CASNEGTGANVLTF. The CDR3 bases are TGTGCCAGCAACGAGGGCACTGGGGCCAACGTCCTGACTTTC. The whole variable domain, filled in from reference TRBV2 and TRBJ2-6, reads EPEVTQTPSHQVTQMGQEVILRCVPISNHLYFYWYRQILGQKVEFLVSFYNNEISEKSEIFDDQFSVERPDGSNFTLKIRSTKLEDSAMYFCASNEGTGANVLTFGAGSRLTVL.

For the CDR3, the DNA is TGTGCCAGCACTATACGACAGGGGGTTGGCTACACCTTC. It encodes CASTIRQGVGYTF. J is TRBJ1-2 and V is TRBV7-2, with 9 bases fitting TRBD1. Trimming at V came to 7 bases and at J to 7 bases, leaving 7 bases not matched to a gene. The CDR3 consists of 13 residues. Germline assignment: CDR1 SGHTA and CDR2 FQGNSA.